The 31 T cell receptor beta chains below were found in one sample sequenced in a study of identical twins. In TCRdb, the 5' RACE reads were re-called with MiXCR into one record per CDR3 protein. The table includes some 760,000 distinct CDR3 sequences, roughly 18% detected once. These data are also associated with another study on T cells expressing NK-cell markers.

Input material: PBMCs. These receptors were obtained from a woman in her late teens or twenties in good health.

The chain has TRBV20-1 and TRBJ2-1; 8 nucleotides line up with TRBD2. Trimming removed 5 bases from V and 2 bases from J; junction bases left unmatched: 5. CDR3 length: 14 amino acids. Germline CDR1 reads DFQATT; CDR2 reads SNEGSKA (reference sequence). The CDR3 bases are TGCAGTGCTGCCGGGGGGGCCCCCTACAATGAGCAGTTCTTC. Translating gives CSAAGGAPYNEQFF.

This clonotype was seen a few times. The chain is built from TRBV5-5 and TRBJ2-3, with 12 bases fitting TRBD2. The V and J ends lost 4 bases and 4 bases, in that order; junction bases with no gene match: 4. CDR1 and CDR2 (germline): SGHKS, YYEKEE (reference sequence). The CDR3 consists of 15 residues. The CDR3 coding sequence is TGTGCCAGCAGCCGGACTAGCGGGACCGCAGATACGCAGTATTTT. Translating gives CASSRTSGTADTQYF.

The chain links TRBV6-5 to TRBJ1-1; D might be TRBD1 (5 bases). The CDR3 length is 16 residues. The germline V gene has CDR1 MNHEY and CDR2 SVGAGI. V was pared by 2 bases and J by 7 bases, with 20 bases between. CDR3 amino acids: CASSYGAAGGENEAFF. CDR3 coding DNA: TGTGCCAGCAGTTACGGGGCAGCAGGTGGGGAAAATGAAGCTTTCTTT.

This clonotype came up a few times. This chain connects TRBV6-1 to TRBJ1-1; D unresolved. The CDR3 has 13 residues. Trimming cost V 7 bases and J 4 bases, with 13 bases left between them. The V gene's germline CDR1 is MNHNS and CDR2 SASEGT. CDR3 amino acids: CASINGVGTEAFF. The CDR3 region has the DNA TGTGCCAGCATCAACGGGGTTGGCACTGAAGCTTTCTTT.

This clonotype was found many times. J is TRBJ2-7 and V is TRBV6-2 or TRBV6-3; D is uncertain. V lost 6 bases and J lost 3, with 9 bases in between. This CDR3 region has 12 residues. Germline V gene data show CDR1 as MNHEY and CDR2 as SVGEGT. This chain's CDR3 is CASSWTGYEQYF. CDR3 DNA sequence: TGTGCCAGCAGCTGGACGGGCTACGAGCAGTACTTC.

CDR3: CASSLAPVWGGRSEQFF. The CDR3 nucleotides read TGTGCCAGCAGCTTGGCCCCGGTGTGGGGGGGCCGAAGTGAGCAGTTCTTC. The V and J genes are TRBV5-8 and TRBJ2-1; the D gene is possibly TRBD2 (7 bases). The V end was cut by 0 bases, the J end by 9 bases, with 22 bases between. Germline CDR1 is SGHTS and CDR2 is YDEGEE. The CDR3 is 17 amino acids.

This chain joins TRBV12-3 or TRBV12-4 and TRBJ1-2; D uncertain. The CDR3 covers 16 residues. V shed 5 bases and J shed 4 bases, with 20 bases lying between them. CDR3 bases: TGTGCCAGCAGTCTCCATCCCAGCCGAACTCTCTATGGCTACACCTTC. Amino acid sequence: CASSLHPSRTLYGYTF.

This chain uses TRBV27 with TRBJ2-2, with D possibly being TRBD1 (5 bases). Germline V CDR1 and CDR2: MNHEY, SMNVEV (reference sequence). This CDR3 contains 15 residues. Trimming shortened V by 3 bases and J by 5 bases, and 13 bases separated the two germline ends. The CDR3 reads CASSLHRKKTGELFF. CDR3 DNA sequence: TGTGCCAGCAGTTTGCACAGGAAAAAAACCGGGGAGCTGTTTTTT.

The rearrangement uses TRBV5-4 and TRBJ2-1, with 8 bases identical to TRBD2. Germline CDR1 SGHNT, CDR2 YYREEE (reference sequence). Unmatched junction bases numbered 7, after V lost 0 bases and J lost 8 bases. This CDR3 is 15 amino acids long. The CDR3 protein is CASSLASGSEHEQFF. CDR3 DNA: TGTGCCAGCAGCTTGGCCAGCGGGAGTGAGCATGAGCAGTTCTTC.

The chain employs TRBV3-1 and TRBJ2-3; no clear D gene. This CDR3 contains 12 residues. Germline V lookup: CDR1 LGHDT, CDR2 YNNKEL (reference sequence). V gave up 0 bases and J gave up 8 bases, with 6 bases separating them. CDR3 residues: CASSQEETTQYF. The CDR3 DNA reads as TGTGCCAGCAGCCAAGAGGAGACTACGCAGTATTTT.

The chain is built from TRBV20-1 and TRBJ2-5, with TRBD2 as a possible D gene (6 bases). CDR1 DFQATT and CDR2 SNEGSKA come from the germline V gene (reference sequence). V was trimmed by 5 bases and J by 5 bases, leaving 21 bases between them. The CDR3 extends over 15 amino acids. DNA of the CDR3: TGCAGTGCTCGCCTCCCTAGCGTCGGGGGTGAGACCCAGTACTTC. Its protein is CSARLPSVGGETQYF.

For the CDR3, the DNA is TGTGCCAGCAGCGGGGGACTAGCGGGAGAGATCTACAATGAGCAGTTCTTC. Its protein is CASSGGLAGEIYNEQFF. The J gene is TRBJ2-1, the V gene TRBV9, with 14 positions matching TRBD2. The CDR3 has 17 amino acids. Germline CDR1 SGDLS, CDR2 YYNGEE. V lost 3 bases, J lost 3 bases, and 5 bases stayed unmatched.

Concerning this clonotype itself: The junction and the germline gene differ at one end; a read error may be behind it. The chain carries TRBV7-2 and TRBJ2-1; 7 bases map to TRBD1. CDR1 is SGHTA, CDR2 FQGNSA, per germline. The CDR3 is made up of 12 amino acids. CDR3 amino acids: CDSSLTGYEQFF. CDR3 nucleotides: TGTGACAGCAGCCTGACAGGGTATGAGCAGTTCTTC.

Here the CDR3 reads CSARGTARGQPQHF. Here the CDR3 DNA reads TGCAGTGCCAGGGGGACTGCTCGTGGTCAGCCCCAGCATTTT. This chain connects TRBV20-1 to TRBJ1-5, with 7 bases matching TRBD1. CDR1 is DFQATT, CDR2 SNEGSKA, per germline (reference sequence). V was clipped by 6 bases and J by 6 bases; unmatched bases: 11. The length of the CDR3 is 14 residues.

This clonotype was seen a few times. This chain connects TRBV29-1 to TRBJ1-2; no firm D call. CDR1 SQVTM and CDR2 ANQGSEA come from the germline V gene. V lost 6 bases and J lost 4, with 15 bases in between. The length of the CDR3 is 13 residues. DNA of the CDR3: TGCAGCGTCTCAAGCCGGGAAATCTATGGCTACACCTTC. Its protein is CSVSSREIYGYTF.

This clonotype was seen a few times. The chain has TRBV9 and TRBJ2-7; no definite D call. This CDR3 is built from 14 residues. CDR1 and CDR2 (germline): SGDLS, YYNGEE. Deletions cut 0 bases from V and 2 bases from J, with 9 bases between. Written as DNA, the CDR3 is TGTGCCAGCAGCGTAGGCCCGGACGCCTACGAGCAGTACTTC. Its translation: CASSVGPDAYEQYF.

This clonotype was seen more than once but under ten times. The CDR3 DNA reads as TGTGCCAGCAGTTACTCGATGCCTAGCGGGAGTGCAGATACGCAGTATTTT. It yields the protein CASSYSMPSGSADTQYF. The chain links TRBV6-2 or TRBV6-3 to TRBJ2-3, with TRBD2 matching 10 bases. The CDR3 is 17 residues long. CDR1 is MNHEY, CDR2 SVGEGT, per germline. Losses at the gene ends were 0 bases for V and 4 bases for J; bases not matched to a gene: 7.

The chain is built from TRBV20-1 and TRBJ1-3; D not resolved. The CDR3 length is 12 residues. Trimming stripped 5 bases from V and 2 bases from J, with 7 bases between. Germline V gene sequence: CDR1 DFQATT, CDR2 SNEGSKA (reference sequence). CDR3 DNA: TGCAGTGCTCAGAGGGCTGGAAACACCATATATTTT. This encodes CSAQRAGNTIYF.

This clonotype was observed a few times. The chain links TRBV5-1 to TRBJ1-1; D unclear. This CDR3 has 15 residues. Trimming cost V 3 bases and J 1 base, with 13 bases left between them. The germline V gene has CDR1 SGHRS and CDR2 YFSETQ. The CDR3, as DNA: TGCGCCAGCAGCTCGGCCCACTCAGGGAACACTGAAGCTTTCTTT. It translates to CASSSAHSGNTEAFF.

This clonotype occurred a few times. This rearrangement joins TRBV5-1 to TRBJ1-1, with TRBD1 matching 8 bases. CDR3 length equals 16 residues. V shed 4 bases and J 1 base; nucleotides not matched to a gene: 9. Germline CDR1 SGHRS, CDR2 YFSETQ. The CDR3 bases are TGCGCCAGCAGCCCGGGAACAGGGGGTCGGAACACTGAAGCTTTCTTT. Translated: CASSPGTGGRNTEAFF.

In its sample, this clonotype was seen a few times. This chain uses TRBV20-1 with TRBJ2-3, with 8 nucleotides matching TRBD2. V gave up 8 bases and J gave up 5 bases; unmatched junction bases: 15. This CDR3 contains 15 residues. Germline V gene lookup returns CDR1 DFQATT and CDR2 SNEGSKA (reference sequence). The CDR3: CSSTTGAGRGDTQYF. CDR3 DNA: TGCAGTTCCACGACTGGAGCCGGGAGGGGAGATACGCAGTATTTT.

There are a few counts of this clonotype. V gene TRBV3-1 combines with J gene TRBJ1-2, with a possible D match to TRBD1 (6 bases). CDR3 length equals 15 residues. V shed 4 bases and J shed 5 bases, with 17 bases lying between them. Germline V gives CDR1 LGHDT, CDR2 YNNKEL (reference sequence). The CDR3 reads CASSLGLQGRYGYTF. The CDR3 DNA reads TGTGCCAGCAGCCTTGGCCTACAGGGTCGGTATGGCTACACCTTC.

V usage is TRBV20-1 and J usage is TRBJ2-5, with D uncertain. Trimming shortened V by 2 bases and J by 4 bases, and 8 bases separated the two germline ends. CDR1 and CDR2 from the germline V gene are DFQATT and SNEGSKA (reference sequence). The CDR3 has 12 residues. The CDR3 protein is CSARRMLETQYF. The CDR3 DNA is TGCAGTGCTAGACGGATGCTAGAGACCCAGTACTTC.

This clonotype has just a few counts. V usage is TRBV29-1 and J usage is TRBJ2-7, with a tentative D call TRBD2 (6 bases). Germline lookup yields CDR1 SQVTM and CDR2 ANQGSEA. Deletions cut 3 bases from V and 5 bases from J, with 17 bases between. CDR3 size: 14 residues. The CDR3 spells CSVDLAGRTNEQYF. In nucleotides, the CDR3 is TGCAGCGTTGATTTGGCAGGGCGGACTAACGAGCAGTACTTC.

The J gene is TRBJ2-3, the V gene TRBV18; tentatively, D is TRBD1 (6 bases). V was clipped by 1 base and J by 0 bases, with 11 bases between them. This CDR3 contains 16 residues. Germline-derived CDR1 and CDR2 are KGHSH and LQKENI. The CDR3 loop is CASSPRTALSTDTQYF. The CDR3, as DNA: TGTGCCAGCTCACCACGGACAGCACTTAGCACAGATACGCAGTATTTT.

CDR3 sequence: CASSPRATGANVLTF. Here the CDR3 DNA reads TGTGCCAGTAGCCCTCGGGCCACGGGGGCCAACGTCCTGACTTTC. The V and J genes are TRBV19 and TRBJ2-6, with unresolved D. The CDR3 loop spans 15 amino acids. Trimming left V 6 bases short and J 4 bases short, with 13 bases between. The germline V gene encodes CDR1 LNHDA and CDR2 SQIVND (reference sequence).

The V call is TRBV12-3 or TRBV12-4, the J call TRBJ2-4; D may correspond to TRBD1 or TRBD2 (6 bases each). The CDR3 consists of 14 residues. The V end lost 2 bases, the J end lost 8 bases, and 13 bases lay between the germline ends. This chain's CDR3 is CASSLRGAGDIQYF. The CDR3 DNA is TGTGCCAGCAGTTTAAGGGGGGCCGGGGACATTCAGTACTTC.

This clonotype was seen only a few times. The genes are TRBV10-3 and TRBJ2-3; D not resolved. Trimming pared 2 bases from V and 0 bases from J, leaving 18 bases between. The CDR3 totals 18 residues. In germline, CDR1 is ENHRY, CDR2 SYGVKD. The CDR3 DNA sequence: TGTGCCATCAGTGAGACCTGGACGGCAACATATAGCACAGATACGCAGTATTTT. Its protein is CAISETWTATYSTDTQYF.

Ten or more counts support this clonotype. The chain uses TRBV20-1 and TRBJ2-1, with 11 bases lining up with TRBD2. The CDR3 length is 15 residues. Germline V CDR1 and CDR2: DFQATT, SNEGSKA (reference sequence). The ends lost 6 bases at V and 0 bases at J; junction bases unmatched: 4. The CDR3 loop is CSAFSGRASYNEQFF. DNA of the CDR3: TGCAGTGCCTTTAGCGGGAGGGCCTCCTACAATGAGCAGTTCTTC.

As DNA, the CDR3 is TGTGCCAGCAGCCCTGTCGTCGCATCACCCCTCCACTTT. Protein sequence: CASSPVVASPLHF. This chain joins TRBV6-6 and TRBJ1-6, with unresolved D. CDR1 is MNHNY and CDR2 is SVGAGI in the germline V gene (reference sequence). The CDR3 is made up of 13 amino acids. V gave up 6 bases and J gave up 10 bases, with 13 bases separating them.

The CDR3: CASSLVTSGGPSYNEQFF. As DNA, the CDR3 is TGCGCCAGCAGCTTGGTAACCAGCGGGGGTCCTTCCTACAATGAGCAGTTCTTC. The rearrangement links TRBV5-1 to TRBJ2-1; 8 bases agree with TRBD2. This CDR3 comprises 18 residues. Germline-derived CDR1 and CDR2 are SGHRS and YFSETQ. The trim removed 0 bases at V and 1 base at J, leaving 9 bases unmatched.